This T cell receptor (beta chain) was captured by sequencing in a study of blood T cell repertoires in COVID-19. Background on the study: Samples of COVID-19 (acute and convalescent) were obtained from the United States, Italy and Spain.

Original analysis: Using reference gene primer amplification, nucleated cell counts were estimated. TCRdb keeps only in-frame clones here, not all; method: immunoSEQ multiplex PCR. That table gives V, J and clone size, and the DNA gave D and trimming. Of over 20,000 clones in the sample, approximately 86% were seen once. Germline CDR1 is MNHEY and CDR2 is SMNVEV (reference sequence). Trimming removed 7 bases from V and 1 base from J, with 6 bases in between. The CDR3 length is 12 residues. Sequencing used peripheral blood. The genes are TRBV27 and TRBJ2-3; TRBD2 might be the D (6 bases). This sequence originates from a man in his 70s with acute or convalescent COVID-19. CDR3 amino acids: CASTSGTDTQYF. CDR3 nucleotide sequence: TGTGCCAGCACTAGCGGCACAGATACGCAGTATTTT.